Below, 32 T cell receptor beta chains from the same sample are listed, as sequenced in a study of T cell clonality in common variable immunodeficiency. The method was immunoSEQ multiplex PCR; TCRdb's version includes in-frame clones alone and lacks a portion of them. Observed in the sample are under 45,000 clones, none of them singletons. The sequencing input was peripheral blood mononuclear cells. These receptors all come from a person aged 18-70 years in good health.

In this sample, this clone turned up many times. CDR3 DNA, as far as it was read: TGTGCCAGCAGCTTGAGGTACAACACAGATACG. It specifies CASSLRYNTDT. The whole CDR3 region reads CASSLRYNTDTQYF. V gene TRBV7-8 combines with J gene TRBJ2-3; D not certain. The read terminates 3 residues ahead of where the CDR3 ends, so the germline J gene completes it. Germline V lookup: CDR1 SGHVS, CDR2 FQNEAQ. Trimming stripped 3 bases from V and 2 bases from J, with 9 bases between. The CDR3 is made up of 14 amino acids.

For this clone: The read ends 3 residues before the CDR3 terminus; that terminus is restored from the germline J gene. The chain joins TRBV10-2 to TRBJ1-5; the D gene is possibly TRBD1 (6 bases). V was cut by 6 bases and J by 0 bases, with 12 bases left in between. CDR1 WSHSY and CDR2 SAAADI come from the germline V gene. The CDR3 runs 15 residues. The sequenced part of the CDR3 DNA is TGCGCCAGCAGCGAACAGGGATATAGCAATCAGCCC. Amino acid sequence: CASSEQGYSNQP. The full-length CDR3 reads as CASSEQGYSNQPQHF.

Note on this clone: The read terminates 3 residues ahead of where the CDR3 ends, so the germline J gene completes it. The chain is built from TRBV6-1 and TRBJ2-2; 8 bases agree with TRBD1. This CDR3 is 15 amino acids long. CDR1 and CDR2 from the germline V gene are MNHNS and SASEGT. The CDR3 region is CASSESGTGWEKLFF. Partial CDR3 DNA: TGTGCCAGCAGTGAATCCGGGACAGGATGGGAAAAG.

This clone was seen many times. The sequence runs out 3 residues before the end of the CDR3; the remainder is reconstructed from the germline J gene. V usage is TRBV27 and J usage is TRBJ1-6, with D unresolved. Germline CDR1 reads MNHEY; CDR2 reads SMNVEV (reference sequence). This CDR3 has 14 residues. The germline V and J ends were trimmed by 6 bases and 5 bases, with 11 bases remaining between them. The CDR3 loop is CASSPTRDNSPLHF. Incomplete CDR3 DNA: TGTGCCAGCAGCCCCACACGGGATAATTCACCC.

This clone has at least ten counts. Read sequence stops 3 residues before the CDR3 end, and the germline J gene provides the missing end. The rearrangement joins TRBV20-1 to TRBJ2-7; maybe TRBD1 (5 bases). The CDR3 contains 17 residues. Germline CDR1 DFQATT, CDR2 SNEGSKA (reference sequence). V dropped 6 bases and J dropped 0 bases, with 24 bases sitting between them. CDR3: CSAKSGNRYGSSYEQYF. The covered CDR3 bases are TGCAGTGCCAAATCCGGAAACAGGTATGGGTCCTCCTACGAG.

This clone was seen at least ten times. The read is 3 residues too short to cover the CDR3 end, so that end is filled in from the germline J gene. The chain recombines TRBV2 with TRBJ1-4; tentative D call: TRBD1 (6 bases). Trimming took 11 bases from V and 4 from J, leaving 14 bases between them. CDR1 SNHLY and CDR2 FYNNEI come from the germline V gene. The length of the CDR3 is 13 residues. The covered CDR3 bases are TGTGCCGGGGCAGGGGAAGGTAATGAAAAA. Protein sequence: CAGAGEGNEK. In full, the CDR3 is CAGAGEGNEKLFF.

At least ten counts were recorded for this clone. The read gets to within 3 residues of the CDR3 end, and the germline J gene fills in the rest. The rearrangement joins TRBV7-9 to TRBJ2-7; D might be TRBD2 (6 bases). Germline CDR1 SEHNR, CDR2 FQNEAQ (reference sequence). The V end lost 3 bases, the J end lost 0 bases, and 9 bases lay between the germline ends. The CDR3 length is 14 residues. The sequenced CDR3 bases are TGTGCCAGCAGCTTTCGCGGGAACTCCTACGAG. Encoded protein: CASSFRGNSYE. The CDR3 as a whole reads CASSFRGNSYEQYF. The variable domain in full, with the rest retrieved from reference TRBV7-9 and TRBJ2-7, is DTGVSQNPRHKITKRGQNVTFRCDPISEHNRLYWYRQTLGQGPEFLTYFQNEAQLEKSRLLSDRFSAERPKGSFSTLEIQRTEQGDSAMYLCASSFRGNSYEQYFGPGTRLTVT.

This clone was seen a handful of times. The read ends 3 residues before the CDR3 terminus; that terminus is restored from the germline J gene. The rearrangement uses TRBV2 and TRBJ2-7; 9 bases match TRBD1. V was clipped by 3 bases and J by 0 bases; unmatched bases: 3. Germline V gene sequence: CDR1 SNHLY, CDR2 FYNNEI. There are 15 residues in the CDR3. The CDR3 sequence: CASSDTGGRSYEQYF. CDR3 DNA (partial): TGTGCCAGCAGTGATACAGGGGGCCGCTCCTACGAG.

With respect to this clone: The observed sequence ends 3 residues before the CDR3 terminus, with the missing tail filled in from the germline J gene. The chain carries TRBV2 and TRBJ1-1, with 8 bases lining up with TRBD1. Trimming took 6 bases from V and 5 from J; bases not matched to a gene: 5. Germline assignment: CDR1 SNHLY and CDR2 FYNNEI. There are 13 residues in the CDR3. The sequenced part of the CDR3 DNA is TGTGCCAGCAGGGTACAGGGGGAGACTGAA. It yields the protein CASRVQGETE. The complete CDR3 protein is CASRVQGETEAFF.

This clone was picked up many times. The read terminates 3 residues before the CDR3 end, so the remaining end is supplied by the germline J gene. The chain employs TRBV20-1 and TRBJ1-1; TRBD1 matches at 11 bases. Germline V lookup: CDR1 DFQATT, CDR2 SNEGSKA (reference sequence). This CDR3 is 14 amino acids long. Trimming took 3 bases from V and 4 from J; bases not matched to a gene: 4. Partial CDR3 DNA: TGCAGTGCTAGGGACAGGGGGCTGGGCACTGAA. Protein sequence: CSARDRGLGTE. The whole CDR3 protein reads CSARDRGLGTEAFF.

Many counts were recorded for this clone. The CDR3 loop is CASSLVAGGYNEQFF. CDR3 DNA, as far as it was read: TGTGCCAGCAGCTTAGTAGCGGGAGGTTACAATGAG. The chain uses TRBV7-2 and TRBJ2-1; 10 nucleotides agree with TRBD2. The read stops 3 residues short of the end of the CDR3; the missing end is completed from the germline J gene. The CDR3 has 15 residues. Germline V gene lookup returns CDR1 SGHTA and CDR2 FQGNSA. The V and J ends lost 1 base and 4 bases, in that order; junction bases with no gene match: 1.

On this clone itself: The read terminates 3 residues ahead of where the CDR3 ends, so the germline J gene completes it. This rearrangement joins TRBV7-6 to TRBJ1-3, with TRBD1 matching over 8 bases. Germline CDR1 is SGHVS and CDR2 is FNYEAQ. The length of the CDR3 is 14 residues. The J segment lost 3 bases and the V segment lost 4 bases, leaving 2 bases of the junction unmatched. CDR3 loop: CASSSTGGGNTIYF. Incomplete CDR3 DNA: TGTGCCAGCAGCTCAACAGGGGGTGGAAACACC.

This clone was detected many times. Read data end 3 residues before the CDR3 end; the end is taken from the germline J gene. This chain connects TRBV30 to TRBJ2-7; D is perhaps TRBD2 (7 bases). This CDR3 spans 13 amino acids. V gave up 2 bases and J gave up 5 bases, with 13 bases separating them. The germline V gene has CDR1 GTSNPN and CDR2 SVGIG (reference sequence). The CDR3 sequence is CAWSLAEGDEQYF. CDR3 DNA, as far as it was read: TGTGCCTGGAGTCTAGCGGAGGGGGACGAG. The whole variable domain, filled in from reference TRBV30 and TRBJ2-7, reads SQTIHQWPATLVQPVGSPLSLECTVEGTSNPNLYWYRQAAGRGLQLLFYSVGIGQISSEVPQNLSASRPQDRQFILSSKKLLLSDSGFYLCAWSLAEGDEQYFGPGTRLTVT.

Ten or more counts support this clone. The CDR3 is cut off 3 residues early in the read; its end comes from the germline J gene. The chain is built from TRBV14 and TRBJ2-3, with TRBD2 matching over 9 bases. This CDR3 spans 17 amino acids. In germline, CDR1 is SGHDN, CDR2 FVKESK. CDR3 sequence reads: CASSQGRLADKKLTQYF. The sequenced CDR3 bases are TGTGCCAGCAGCCAAGGGCGACTAGCGGACAAAAAGTTGACG.

This clone was counted ten times or more. The read comes to an end 3 residues before the CDR3 does, leaving the germline J gene to fill in the end. J is TRBJ2-1 and V is TRBV7-3, with D possibly being TRBD1 (5 bases). The CDR3 has 15 residues. Germline V gives CDR1 SGHTA, CDR2 FQGTGA. Trimming took off 0 bases at V and 9 bases at J, with 15 bases between the two ends. CDR3 DNA (partial): TGTGCCAGCAGCTTAACTGGTTCGACAGTCGGTGAG. It specifies CASSLTGSTVGE. The complete CDR3 protein is CASSLTGSTVGEQFF.

There are many counts of this clone. The observed sequence ends 3 residues before the CDR3 terminus, with the missing tail filled in from the germline J gene. The rearrangement uses TRBV6-1 and TRBJ1-2; a weak D match, TRBD1 (5 bases). This CDR3 is 15 amino acids long. Germline lookup yields CDR1 MNHNS and CDR2 SASEGT. Trimming took off 3 bases at V and 3 bases at J, with 14 bases between the two ends. CDR3 DNA (partial): TGTGCCAGCAGTGAGCTCTCAGGGTCCCACTATGGC. This codes for CASSELSGSHYG. The whole CDR3 protein reads CASSELSGSHYGYTF.

This clone has a handful of counts. The read ends 3 residues shy of where the CDR3 ends; the end is completed using the germline J gene. V and J are TRBV18 and TRBJ1-2; 8 nucleotides line up with TRBD1. This CDR3 region has 14 residues. Germline V gene sequence: CDR1 KGHSH, CDR2 LQKENI. Partial CDR3 DNA: TGTGCCAGCTCGGCCGGGACAGGAACCTACGAC. This sequence encodes CASSAGTGTYD. The complete CDR3 sequence is CASSAGTGTYDYTF.

This clone was counted many times. The read ends 3 residues early relative to the CDR3; the germline J gene fills the gap. V is TRBV20-1 and J is TRBJ2-7; a possible D gene is TRBD2 (6 bases). This CDR3 region has 13 residues. V was shortened by 6 bases and J by 4 bases, with 16 bases between the two germline ends. The germline V gene encodes CDR1 DFQATT and CDR2 SNEGSKA (reference sequence). Partial CDR3 DNA: TGCAGTGCAACTCCGGGACTCTTGTACGAG. It yields the protein CSATPGLLYE. The entire CDR3 sequence reads CSATPGLLYEQYF.

Concerning this clone: From the germline J gene comes the end of the CDR3, since the read stops 3 residues before it. The gene calls are TRBV7-6 and TRBJ2-2; 11 bases fit TRBD1. CDR3 length: 15 residues. Germline loops: CDR1 SGHVS, CDR2 FNYEAQ. With V trimmed by 5 bases and J by 5 bases, 4 bases remained unmatched. Here the CDR3 reads CASSPGTGGTGELFF. The sequenced part of the CDR3 DNA is TGTGCCAGCAGCCCAGGGACAGGGGGAACCGGGGAG.

This clone was recorded many times. The read ends 3 residues early relative to the CDR3; the germline J gene fills the gap. This chain links TRBV19 with TRBJ1-1; TRBD1 matches 11 bases. Germline CDR1 LNHDA, CDR2 SQIVND (reference sequence). J lost 5 bases, V lost 6 bases, and 5 bases had no gene match. The CDR3 sequence is 14 residues long. Incomplete CDR3 DNA: TGTGCCAGTAGAGCCGGGACAGGGGGTACTGAA. Its protein product is CASRAGTGGTE. From start to end, the CDR3 is CASRAGTGGTEAFF.

This clone was counted at least ten times. The read terminates 3 residues ahead of where the CDR3 ends, so the germline J gene completes it. This chain connects TRBV7-3 to TRBJ2-1; the match to TRBD1 covers 8 bases. Germline V CDR1 and CDR2: SGHTA, FQGTGA. The V gene end was trimmed by 4 bases and the J gene end by 1 base; junction bases not matched to a gene: 9. The CDR3 runs 17 residues. CDR3 DNA, as far as it was read: TGTGCCAGCAGCTCGGGCGACAGGGGCCTTTCCTACAATGAG. Translating gives CASSSGDRGLSYNE. The whole CDR3 protein reads CASSSGDRGLSYNEQFF. The full variable domain, with the rest looked up from reference TRBV7-3 and TRBJ2-1, is GAGVSQTPSNKVTEKGKYVELRCDPISGHTALYWYRQSLGQGPEFLIYFQGTGAADDSGLPNDRFFAVRPEGSVSTLKIQRTERGDSAVYLCASSSGDRGLSYNEQFFGPGTRLTVL.

This clone was picked up many times. The read ends 3 residues early relative to the CDR3; the germline J gene fills the gap. The chain is built from TRBV10-3 and TRBJ2-3; 7 bases align to TRBD1. The CDR3 runs to 15 residues. Per germline, CDR1 ENHRY and CDR2 SYGVKD. Germline trimming cut 2 bases from V and 3 bases from J; bases unmatched to any gene: 5. The CDR3 sequence: CAISEDRVETDTQYF. Incomplete CDR3 DNA: TGTGCCATCAGTGAGGACAGGGTTGAGACAGATACG.

This clone came up many times. The read gets to within 3 residues of the CDR3 end, and the germline J gene fills in the rest. V gene TRBV6-2 or TRBV6-3 combines with J gene TRBJ2-2; 11 bases match TRBD2. The germline CDR1 and CDR2 sequences are MNHEY and SVGEGT. The V gene end was trimmed by 6 bases and the J gene end by 4 bases; junction bases not matched to a gene: 4. The CDR3 loop spans 15 amino acids. The sequenced part of the CDR3 DNA is TGTGCCAGCAGGGGGGGACTAGCGGTCACCGGGGAG. It translates to CASRGGLAVTGE. In full, the CDR3 is CASRGGLAVTGELFF.

This clone has at least ten counts. Coverage ceases 3 residues before the CDR3 finishes, and the germline J gene fills in the end. This chain links TRBV19 with TRBJ2-1, with 11 positions matching TRBD2. V lost 5 bases to trimming and J lost 9 bases; unmatched junction nucleotides: 9. This CDR3 contains 15 residues. Germline-derived CDR1 and CDR2 are LNHDA and SQIVND (reference sequence). The DNA read from the CDR3 is TGTGCCAGTAGTCCGCTAGCGGGAGGTAACCCTGAG. Protein product: CASSPLAGGNPE. The whole CDR3 region reads CASSPLAGGNPEQFF.

This clone has only a few counts. The CDR3 end is not reached by the read, which stops 3 residues before it; the germline J gene fills it in. The genes are TRBV5-8 and TRBJ2-5, with 12 bases lining up with TRBD2. This CDR3 spans 15 amino acids. Trimming removed 4 bases from V and 1 base from J; junction bases left unmatched: 2. Germline CDR1 reads SGHTS; CDR2 reads YDEGEE. This CDR3 reads CASSPTSGSQETQYF. The covered CDR3 bases are TGTGCCAGCAGCCCGACTAGCGGGAGCCAAGAGACC.

This clone was seen ten or more times. The read stops 3 residues short of the end of the CDR3; the missing end is completed from the germline J gene. This chain joins TRBV6-1 and TRBJ1-2, with D perhaps TRBD1 (6 bases). Germline V CDR1 and CDR2: MNHNS, SASEGT. This CDR3 region has 12 residues. This chain's CDR3 is CASREQGLGYTF. CDR3 DNA, as far as it was read: TGTGCCAGCAGGGAACAGGGTCTAGGC.

This clone is categorized as medium-sized. The DNA ends 3 residues before the CDR3 does, and the rest of the CDR3 is filled in from the germline J gene. This chain links TRBV6-2 or TRBV6-3 with TRBJ1-4; 9 nucleotides line up with TRBD1. In germline, CDR1 is MNHEY, CDR2 SVGEGT. CDR3 size: 14 residues. V lost 6 bases to trimming and J lost 7 bases; unmatched junction nucleotides: 6. The CDR3 is CASSRDRESEKLFF. CDR3 DNA, as far as it was read: TGTGCCAGCAGCCGGGACAGGGAATCTGAAAAA.

This clone was counted at least ten times. The CDR3 is cut off 3 residues early in the read; its end comes from the germline J gene. V gene TRBV7-3 combines with J gene TRBJ2-3; TRBD2 agrees at 10 bases. Germline V lookup: CDR1 SGHTA, CDR2 FQGTGA. Unmatched junction bases numbered 5, after V lost 8 bases and J lost 0 bases. CDR3 size: 15 residues. CDR3 DNA, as far as it was read: TGTGCCAGCCGCCTAGCGGGAGCTAGCACAGATACG. Its protein product is CASRLAGASTDT. The whole CDR3 protein is CASRLAGASTDTQYF.

This clone was found a few times. The read ends 3 residues shy of where the CDR3 ends; the end is completed using the germline J gene. In the same sample, other DNA sequences code for this CDR3. The chain combines TRBV7-3 with TRBJ2-2; 8 bases match TRBD2. After removal of 4 bases from V and 4 bases from J, the junction contained 8 bases not matched to a gene. The CDR3 has 16 residues. CDR1 and CDR2 (germline): SGHTA, FQGTGA. The chain's CDR3 is CASSSTLAGITGELFF. CDR3 DNA, as far as it was read: TGTGCCAGCAGCTCCACCTTAGCGGGGATCACCGGGGAG.

This clone was recorded many times. The CDR3 is cut off 3 residues early in the read; its end comes from the germline J gene. Other nucleotide sequences from this sample produce the same CDR3. The gene calls are TRBV5-1 and TRBJ2-3; D is ambiguous. Trimming took 0 bases from V and 0 from J, leaving 8 bases between them. Germline V CDR1 and CDR2: SGHRS, YFSETQ. This CDR3 comprises 15 residues. CDR3 loop: CASSLGHFSTDTQYF. The sequenced CDR3 bases are TGCGCCAGCAGCTTGGGCCACTTTAGCACAGATACG. The full variable domain, with the rest looked up from reference TRBV5-1 and TRBJ2-3, is KAGVTQTPRYLIKTRGQQVTLSCSPISGHRSVSWYQQTPGQGLQFLFEYFSETQRNKGNFPGRFSGRQFSNSRSEMNVSTLELGDSALYLCASSLGHFSTDTQYFGPGTRLTVL.

This clone was detected many times. The read comes to an end 3 residues before the CDR3 does, leaving the germline J gene to fill in the end. The chain carries TRBV20-1 and TRBJ1-6, with a weak D call TRBD1 (6 bases). Germline loops: CDR1 DFQATT, CDR2 SNEGSKA (reference sequence). The CDR3 has 18 residues. The ends were cut back, 5 bases at V and 3 bases at J, with 23 bases in the middle. Incomplete CDR3 DNA: TGCAGTGCTTCAATTGACAGGCCCGGAGACTACTATAATTCACCC. Protein sequence: CSASIDRPGDYYNSP. The entire CDR3 reads CSASIDRPGDYYNSPLHF.

This clone was seen many times. The read gets to within 3 residues of the CDR3 end, and the germline J gene fills in the rest. V is TRBV19 and J is TRBJ2-2, with 8 positions matching TRBD2. V lost 6 bases, J lost 3 bases, and 6 bases stayed unmatched. This CDR3 is built from 15 residues. Germline V gene sequence: CDR1 LNHDA, CDR2 SQIVND (reference sequence). The covered CDR3 bases are TGTGCCAGTAGAGAAGCGGGAGTGGACACCGGGGAG. Amino acids: CASREAGVDTGE. The full CDR3 is CASREAGVDTGELFF.